The sequence of this TCR beta chain was determined in a study of early T cells in non-severe SARS-CoV-2 infection. This clonotype has only a few counts. MiXCR was run by TCRdb on the 5' RACE reads, yielding one entry per CDR3 protein. The sample gives fewer than 120,000 distinct CDR3 sequences, 10% to 15% of which show up once; 3.8% is in the top ten. In germline, CDR1 is DFQATT, CDR2 SNEGSKA (reference sequence). V lost 1 base and J 4 bases, leaving 13 bases between the germline ends. CDR3 length: 14 amino acids. The receptor was isolated from an adult who was a healthcare worker with PCR-confirmed SARS-CoV-2 infection or an uninfected control (not recorded which). Sequenced here: whole blood, sampled at baseline. The chain carries TRBV20-1 and TRBJ1-1; no clear D. The CDR3 spells CSARGARGVTEAFF. CDR3 coding DNA: TGCAGTGCTAGAGGGGCCCGTGGGGTCACTGAAGCTTTCTTT.